This T cell receptor (beta chain) was obtained from a study of cytomegalovirus exposure and HLA in healthy donors. Per germline, CDR1 LNHNV and CDR2 YYDKDF (reference sequence). Trimming took 0 bases from V and 6 from J, leaving 8 bases between them. The length of the CDR3 is 14 residues. The table came from immunoSEQ multiplex PCR; TCRdb's copy has only in-frame clones and leaves some out. The table lists 110,000 to 150,000 clones, roughly 81% of them singletons. This receptor was identified in a woman younger than 45 in good health and CMV-seronegative. The rearrangement uses TRBV15 and TRBJ2-2; D gene uncertain. The specimen sequenced was PBMCs. CDR3 in DNA: TGTGCCACCAGCAGAGATATCCCCCCCGGGGAGCTGTTTTTT. Protein: CATSRDIPPGELFF.